These T cell receptor beta chains were read from a single sample in a study of memory CD4+ T cells and cytomegalovirus serostatus. This table comes from immunoSEQ multiplex PCR, and its TCRdb copy is limited to in-frame clones, with some not included. Of over 45,000 clones detected, approximately 82% appear once; the ten largest clones hold 0.5%. The sample taken for sequencing was memory CD4+ T cells from blood. The receptor set was obtained from an adult in good health and CMV-seronegative. Some clones in this sample may be carry-over from other donors' samples. Both conserved end residues are part of each CDR3. Each record gives: D gene, clone size, V gene, J gene, CDR3 DNA, CDR3 protein. A D gene is named only where the DNA matches it firmly. A row's size may be missing; if present it is once, few, many or a size class.

TRBD2	-	TRBV28	TRBJ2-1	TGTGCCAGCAGAACCCTTCTAGCGGGAGCTTACAATGAGCAGTTCTTC	CASRTLLAGAYNEQFF
TRBD1	-	TRBV6-5	TRBJ2-3	TGTGCCAGCAGTTACTCGACAGGGGCGACAGATACGCAGTATTTT	CASSYSTGATDTQYF
-	-	TRBV11-2	TRBJ2-7	TGTGCCAGCAGCTTAATCCCCTACGAGCAGTACTTC	CASSLIPYEQYF
-	-	TRBV2	TRBJ2-1	TGTGCCAGGGGTGGTTACAATGAGCAGTTCTTC	CARGGYNEQFF
-	-	TRBV28	TRBJ1-1	TGTGCCAGCAGTTTAGAAGACAGGCGGCGCGGAGCTTTCTTT	CASSLEDRRRGAFF
-	-	TRBV30	TRBJ2-3	TGTGCCTGGAGCCCCCCCTGGGGATTGTCAGATACGCAGTATTTT	CAWSPPWGLSDTQYF
-	-	TRBV6-5	TRBJ1-1	TGTGCCAGCAGTGGCCCAGGTGAATGGAACACTGAAGCTTTCTTT	CASSGPGEWNTEAFF
TRBD1	-	TRBV19	TRBJ1-4	TGTGCCAGTAGCGACCCCGGACAGGGGGCTAATGAAAAACTGTTTTTT	CASSDPGQGANEKLFF
-	-	TRBV28	TRBJ1-5	TGTGCCAGCAGTTCTCCCTCGGCGGGTCAGCCCCAGCATTTT	CASSSPSAGQPQHF
-	-	TRBV7-2	TRBJ2-7	TGTGCCAGCAGCTTCTTCGGGGAAGGTCGCGAGCAGTACTTC	CASSFFGEGREQYF
TRBD2	-	TRBV5-1	TRBJ2-7	TGCGCCAGCAGGCAACGGGGGGGTGGATACGAGCAGTACTTC	CASRQRGGGYEQYF
-	-	TRBV5-1	TRBJ2-7	TGCGCCAGCAGCATAAATCAGGGTGGGCAGTACTTC	CASSINQGGQYF
TRBD2	-	TRBV7-2	TRBJ2-7	TGTGCCAGCAGCTTAGACGCCCTAGCGGGGCGGGGCGAGCAGTACTTC	CASSLDALAGRGEQYF
-	few	TRBV27	TRBJ2-7	TGTGCCAGCAGTTTAAAACCCACCGGTTCCTACGAGCAGTACTTC	CASSLKPTGSYEQYF
TRBD2	-	TRBV9	TRBJ2-5	TGTGCCAGCAGCGTAGGACTAGCGGGAGAGACCCAGTACTTC	CASSVGLAGETQYF
-	-	TRBV5-1	TRBJ1-3	TGCGCCAGCAGCTTGGATTCAGCAAGCTCTGGAAACACCATATATTTT	CASSLDSASSGNTIYF
TRBD1	few	TRBV2	TRBJ1-6	TGTGCCAGCAGCCGACAGGGAAAGAATAATTCACCCCTCCACTTT	CASSRQGKNNSPLHF
-	-	TRBV4-3	TRBJ2-3	TGCGCCAGCAGCCATCAGGCGGCGAGCGGCACAGATACGCAGTATTTT	CASSHQAASGTDTQYF
-	-	TRBV19	TRBJ2-2	TGTGCCAGTAGTATAGAAGGGAACAGAAACACCGGGGAGCTGTTTTTT	CASSIEGNRNTGELFF
TRBD1	-	TRBV6-1	TRBJ1-2	TGTGCCTTGCGGGACAGGGGAAATGGCTACACCTTC	CALRDRGNGYTF
-	-	TRBV4-2	TRBJ2-2	TGTGCCAGCAGCCAAGATTGGTCTTCCCCCGGGGAGCTGTTTTTT	CASSQDWSSPGELFF
-	-	TRBV9	TRBJ2-1	TGTGCCAGCAGCCCATCATCCTTAGGGGGAGTAGGGGAGCAGTTCTTC	CASSPSSLGGVGEQFF
TRBD2	-	TRBV27	TRBJ2-7	TGTGCCAGCAGTTTAATTGGGGGGAGGGGCCCCTCCTACGAGCAGTACTTC	CASSLIGGRGPSYEQYF
-	once	TRBV7-2	TRBJ2-3	TGTGCCAGCAGCACCAATGGTGTCGCGGGACGTGGGGATACGCAGTATTTT	CASSTNGVAGRGDTQYF
-	-	TRBV29-1	TRBJ1-2	TGCAGCGTTGGTGACAGAAGCTATGGCTACACCTTC	CSVGDRSYGYTF
-	-	TRBV7-6	TRBJ2-1	TGTGCCAGCAGCTCCAACCCGTGGCGGGCTAGCTCCTACAATGAGCAGTTCTTC	CASSSNPWRASSYNEQFF